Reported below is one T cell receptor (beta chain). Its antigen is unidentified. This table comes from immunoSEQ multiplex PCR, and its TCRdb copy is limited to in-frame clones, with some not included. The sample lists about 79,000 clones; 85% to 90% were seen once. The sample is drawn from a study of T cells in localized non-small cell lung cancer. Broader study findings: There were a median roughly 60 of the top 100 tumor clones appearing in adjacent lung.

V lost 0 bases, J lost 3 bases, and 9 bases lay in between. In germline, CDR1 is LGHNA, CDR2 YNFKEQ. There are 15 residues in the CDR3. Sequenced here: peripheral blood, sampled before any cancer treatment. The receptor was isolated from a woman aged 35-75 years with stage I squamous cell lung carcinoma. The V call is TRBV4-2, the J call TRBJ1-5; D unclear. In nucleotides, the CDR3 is TGTGCCAGCAGCCAAGACTGGCAGACCAATCAGCCCCAGCATTTT. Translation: CASSQDWQTNQPQHF.